This entry concerns a single TCR beta chain. Its target is unknown. This sample is part of a study of T cells after posttransplantation cyclophosphamide. Data came from immunoSEQ multiplex PCR; TCRdb stores just in-frame clones and leaves some out. The sample lists some 61,000 clones, around 93% occurring once. General study points: Recipient CMV seropositivity and CMV reactivation strongly tracked TRB clonality. Donor CD8+ memory clones often dominated recipient blood repertoires at later times. Skin or GI-infiltrating T cells shared few TRB sequences with blood.

Germline V CDR1 and CDR2: SGHRS, YFSETQ. V gave up 0 bases and J gave up 4 bases, with 16 bases separating them. The CDR3 has 17 amino acids. The chain joins TRBV5-1 to TRBJ1-4; D ambiguous. Sequencing input: PBMCs. The TCR sequence derives from a woman in her twenties or thirties in good health and a related stem cell transplant donor. The CDR3 DNA reads TGCGCCAGCAGCTTGGATGGGATTCCTCGGGGTAATGAAAAACTGTTTTTT. It is translated as CASSLDGIPRGNEKLFF. The whole variable domain, remainder taken from reference TRBV5-1 and TRBJ1-4, is KAGVTQTPRYLIKTRGQQVTLSCSPISGHRSVSWYQQTPGQGLQFLFEYFSETQRNKGNFPGRFSGRQFSNSRSEMNVSTLELGDSALYLCASSLDGIPRGNEKLFFGSGTQLSVL.